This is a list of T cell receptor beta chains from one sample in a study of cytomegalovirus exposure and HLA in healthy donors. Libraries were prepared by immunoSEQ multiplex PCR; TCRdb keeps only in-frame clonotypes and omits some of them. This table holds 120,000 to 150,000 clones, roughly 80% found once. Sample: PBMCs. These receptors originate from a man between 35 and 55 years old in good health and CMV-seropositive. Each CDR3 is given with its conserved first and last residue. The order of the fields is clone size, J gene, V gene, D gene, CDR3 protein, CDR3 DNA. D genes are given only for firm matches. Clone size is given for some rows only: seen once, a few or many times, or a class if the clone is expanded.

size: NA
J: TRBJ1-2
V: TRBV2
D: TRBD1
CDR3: CASAGTGGIGDYGYTF
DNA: TGTGCCAGTGCCGGGACAGGGGGCATAGGTGACTATGGCTACACCTTC

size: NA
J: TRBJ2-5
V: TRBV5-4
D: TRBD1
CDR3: CASSTRTGYASKETQYF
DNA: TGTGCCAGCAGCACTAGGACAGGGTACGCAAGCAAGGAGACCCAGTACTTC

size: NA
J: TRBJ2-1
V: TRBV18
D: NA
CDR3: CASSPQFGGEQFF
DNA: TGTGCCAGCTCACCCCAATTCGGAGGGGAGCAGTTCTTC

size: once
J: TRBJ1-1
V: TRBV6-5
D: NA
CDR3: CASSPQGGTEAFF
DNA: TGTGCCAGCAGTCCCCAGGGTGGCACTGAAGCTTTCTTT

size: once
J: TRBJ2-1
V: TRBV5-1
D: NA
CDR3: CASSLVGPGLGEQFF
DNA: TGCGCCAGCAGCTTGGTCGGCCCCGGGTTGGGTGAGCAGTTCTTC

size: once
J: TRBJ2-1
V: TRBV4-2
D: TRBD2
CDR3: CASSQDPRGGRYSPSNEQFF
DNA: TGTGCCAGCAGCCAAGATCCCCGGGGGGGGCGTTATAGTCCCTCCAATGAGCAGTTCTTC

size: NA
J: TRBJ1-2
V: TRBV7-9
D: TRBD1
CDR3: CASSPPGQGANGYTF
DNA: TGTGCCAGCAGCCCGCCGGGACAGGGGGCTAATGGCTACACCTTC

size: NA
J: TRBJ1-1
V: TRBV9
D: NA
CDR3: CASSVAITEWGDTEAFF
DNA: TGTGCCAGCAGCGTAGCTATAACGGAATGGGGGGACACTGAAGCTTTCTTT

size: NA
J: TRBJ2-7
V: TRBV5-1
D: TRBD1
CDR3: CASSLKIGGSVTGQGAGTYEQYF
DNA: TGCGCCAGCAGCTTGAAGATCGGGGGGTCAGTTACGGGACAGGGGGCTGGTACCTACGAGCAGTACTTC

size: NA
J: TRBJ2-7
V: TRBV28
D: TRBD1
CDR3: CASSPRGQPKVEQYF
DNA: TGTGCCAGCAGTCCCAGGGGACAGCCGAAAGTCGAGCAGTACTTC

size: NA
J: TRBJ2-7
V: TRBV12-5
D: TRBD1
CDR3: CASGPPGTGISTYEQYF
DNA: TGTGCTAGTGGTCCTCCCGGGACAGGGATATCCACCTACGAGCAGTACTTC

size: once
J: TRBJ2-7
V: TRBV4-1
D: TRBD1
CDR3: CASSQDVRGLYEQYF
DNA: TGCGCCAGCAGCCAAGATGTCAGGGGGCTCTACGAGCAGTACTTC

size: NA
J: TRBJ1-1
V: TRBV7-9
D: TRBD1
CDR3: CASSLPGTGGLEAFF
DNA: TGTGCCAGCAGCTTGCCCGGGACAGGGGGCCTTGAAGCTTTCTTT

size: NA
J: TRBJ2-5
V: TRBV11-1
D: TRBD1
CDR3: CASSASTGDQETQYF
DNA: TGTGCCAGCAGCGCCTCCACAGGGGACCAAGAGACCCAGTACTTC

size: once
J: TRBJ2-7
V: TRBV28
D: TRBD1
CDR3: CASSPSPGQDRGREQYF
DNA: TGTGCCAGCAGCCCGAGCCCAGGACAGGATAGGGGTAGGGAGCAGTACTTC

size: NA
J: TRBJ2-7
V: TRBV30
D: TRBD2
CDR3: CAWSSASGRPHEQYF
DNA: TGTGCCTGGAGTTCGGCAAGCGGGAGGCCACACGAGCAGTACTTC

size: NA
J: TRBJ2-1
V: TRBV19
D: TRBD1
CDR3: CASSPIGGTGAYNEQFF
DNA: TGTGCCAGTAGTCCAATAGGTGGCACAGGGGCCTACAATGAGCAGTTCTTC

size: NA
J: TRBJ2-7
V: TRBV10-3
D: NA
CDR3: CAISESGRGYEQYF
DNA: TGTGCCATCAGTGAGTCAGGCAGGGGCTACGAGCAGTACTTC

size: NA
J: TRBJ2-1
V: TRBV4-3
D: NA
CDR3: CASSQEQYSYNEQFF
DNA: TGCGCCAGCAGCCAAGAACAGTATAGCTACAATGAGCAGTTCTTC

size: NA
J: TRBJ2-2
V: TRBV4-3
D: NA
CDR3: CASSQVSGQGTGELFF
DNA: TGCGCCAGCAGCCAAGTCAGCGGGCAGGGTACCGGGGAGCTGTTTTTT

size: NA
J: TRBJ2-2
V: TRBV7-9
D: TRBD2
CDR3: CASSLERPGGYPGELFF
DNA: TGTGCCAGCAGCTTAGAGAGGCCGGGGGGATATCCCGGGGAGCTGTTTTTT

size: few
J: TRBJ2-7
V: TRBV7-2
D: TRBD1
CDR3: CASSLIGGDEQYF
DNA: TGTGCCAGCAGCTTGATAGGGGGCGACGAGCAGTACTTC

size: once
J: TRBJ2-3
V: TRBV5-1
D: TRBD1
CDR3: CASTRQGASTDTQYF
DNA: TGCGCCAGCACTAGACAGGGGGCTAGCACAGATACGCAGTATTTT

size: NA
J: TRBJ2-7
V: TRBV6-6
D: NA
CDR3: CASSSPDEQYF
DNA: TGTGCCAGCAGTTCCCCGGACGAGCAGTACTTC